The T cell receptor (beta chain) described here comes from a study of beta chain features in type 1 diabetes. Expressed TCRB transcripts were sequenced because the entire RNA isolate underwent reverse transcription. Clones were read by immunoSEQ multiplex PCR, and TCRdb kept only the in-frame ones, dropping some. The sample holds under 300,000 clones, approximately 11% seen once. Each sorted population was over 95% pure. This CDR3 has 16 residues. Germline values: CDR1 LNHDA, CDR2 SQIVND (reference sequence). V lost 6 bases and J lost 6; bases outside the gene matches: 13. Study results and caveats: Shortening of TCRB CDR3s, moderate but significant, appeared in all four CD4+ subsets of Type 1 diabetes patients. In these data, an HLA type influence on TCRB rearrangement remained unresolved. Cells with high TCR expression could be over-represented when cDNA is sequenced.

A few counts support this clone. Its specificity is unknown. Sequenced: naive CD4+ T cells from blood. This TCR came from a man aged 30-40 years with type 1 diabetes. This sequence joins TRBV19 and TRBJ2-1; 8 nucleotides line up with TRBD2. CDR3 bases: TGTGCCAGTAGGTCGGGGGGGTACCTCGGCCCCAATGAGCAGTTCTTC. Protein product: CASRSGGYLGPNEQFF. Drawing the rest from reference TRBV19 and TRBJ2-1, the complete variable domain is DGGITQSPKYLFRKEGQNVTLSCEQNLNHDAMYWYRQDPGQGLRLIYYSQIVNDFQKGDIAEGYSVSREKKESFPLTVTSAQKNPTAFYLCASRSGGYLGPNEQFFGPGTRLTVL.